The 30 T cell receptor beta chains below were found in one sample sequenced in a study of T cells after posttransplantation cyclophosphamide. Controls had myeloablative marrow grafts with methotrexate and calcineurin inhibitor, sampled at 1 year. The repertoire was sequenced with immunoSEQ multiplex PCR; TCRdb's copy has only in-frame clones and lacks some. The sample lists more than 15,000 clones, about 85% occurring once. This specimen was PBMCs, taken after allogeneic stem cell transplant with calcineurin inhibitor and methotrexate. The receptors here all came from a female patient between 18 and 30 years old who received an allogeneic stem cell transplant from an unrelated donor, was CMV-positive, and had acute and chronic GVHD. Some T cells may trace back to the graft donor.

The gene calls are TRBV4-1 and TRBJ2-4; D is uncertain. V was cut by 0 bases and J by 0 bases, with 12 bases left in between. The CDR3 contains 17 residues. Germline-derived CDR1 and CDR2 are MGHRA and YSYEKL. This CDR3 reads CASSQDRGFLAKNIQYF. The CDR3 DNA reads TGCGCCAGCAGCCAAGATCGAGGCTTTTTAGCCAAAAACATTCAGTACTTC.

The chain joins TRBV21-1 to TRBJ2-7; TRBD2, as called in the table, went unchecked against the DNA. TRBV21-1 is listed as a pseudogene. The CDR3 extends over 12 amino acids. In DNA form, the CDR3 reads TGTGCCAGCGGCCGGGGAAGCTACGAGCAGTACTTC. Amino acid sequence: CASGRGSYEQYF.

This rearrangement joins TRBV2 to TRBJ1-6, with 10 positions matching TRBD1. The CDR3 runs to 15 residues. With V trimmed by 6 bases and J by 7 bases, 6 bases remained unmatched. Per the germline V gene, CDR1 is SNHLY and CDR2 is FYNNEI. CDR3 DNA sequence: TGTGCCAGCAGCCGAGGACAGGGGGTGAATTCACCCCTCCACTTT. Protein product: CASSRGQGVNSPLHF.

The table lists this clone with a few counts. The chain couples TRBV19 to TRBJ1-2; 10 bases agree with TRBD1. This CDR3 has 14 amino acids. V shed 9 bases, J shed 4 bases, and the junction held 8 bases outside the gene matches. Germline V gene data show CDR1 as LNHDA and CDR2 as SQIVND (reference sequence). The CDR3 region has the DNA TGTGCCAGCCGGACAGGGGGTACTGGCTATGGCTACACCTTC. Translation: CASRTGGTGYGYTF. Supplemented by reference TRBV19 and TRBJ1-2, the full variable domain reads DGGITQSPKYLFRKEGQNVTLSCEQNLNHDAMYWYRQDPGQGLRLIYYSQIVNDFQKGDIAEGYSVSREKKESFPLTVTSAQKNPTAFYLCASRTGGTGYGYTFGSGTRLTVV.

The chain employs TRBV7-9 and TRBJ1-1; 7 bases fit TRBD1. The CDR3 totals 15 residues. V lost 5 bases to trimming and J lost 0 bases; unmatched junction nucleotides: 6. CDR1 is SEHNR, CDR2 FQNEAQ, per germline (reference sequence). The CDR3 region is CASSPFGTVNTEAFF. The DNA for the CDR3 is TGTGCCAGCAGCCCCTTCGGGACAGTGAACACTGAAGCTTTCTTT. Using reference TRBV7-9 and TRBJ1-1 for the parts outside the CDR3, the full variable domain is DTGVSQNPRHKITKRGQNVTFRCDPISEHNRLYWYRQTLGQGPEFLTYFQNEAQLEKSRLLSDRFSAERPKGSFSTLEIQRTEQGDSAMYLCASSPFGTVNTEAFFGQGTRLTVV.

The chain recombines TRBV6-1 with TRBJ2-3; tentative D call: TRBD2 (6 bases). The CDR3 consists of 15 residues. The germline gives CDR1 MNHNS, CDR2 SASEGT. Trimming took off 6 bases at V and 4 bases at J, with 17 bases between the two ends. The CDR3 DNA is TGTGCCAGCAGGACTAGTGGAGGGAAGTCAGATACGCAGTATTTT. Translating gives CASRTSGGKSDTQYF.

The gene calls are TRBV27 and TRBJ2-7; maybe TRBD2 (6 bases). The CDR3 is 14 amino acids. Between the trimmed V and J ends, which lost 0 bases and 2 bases, there was a span of 8 bases. CDR1 MNHEY and CDR2 SMNVEV come from the germline V gene (reference sequence). The CDR3 reads CASSLSPGAYEQYF. The CDR3 DNA reads as TGTGCCAGCAGTTTATCCCCGGGGGCCTACGAGCAGTACTTC.

This clone appeared a single time. The chain couples TRBV5-4 to TRBJ1-2; 7 bases are shared with TRBD1. CDR3 length equals 15 residues. The germline V gene encodes CDR1 SGHNT and CDR2 YYREEE (reference sequence). V trimming: 10 bases; J trimming: 1 base; junction bases outside the gene matches: 13. CDR3 sequence (DNA): TGTGCCGCTCGGAGGGACAGCAGACTTAACTATGGCTACACCTTC. Amino acids: CAARRDSRLNYGYTF.

The rearrangement uses TRBV6-5 and TRBJ2-7, with D possibly being TRBD2 (7 bases). The V and J ends lost 6 bases and 2 bases respectively, with 11 bases between them. The length of the CDR3 is 13 residues. Germline assignment: CDR1 MNHEY and CDR2 SVGAGI. The CDR3 loop reads CASRGGGTYEQYF. Here the CDR3 DNA reads TGTGCCAGCAGAGGGGGGGGCACCTACGAGCAGTACTTC.

The rearrangement joins TRBV30 to TRBJ2-4; no definite D call. V was cut by 0 bases and J by 1 base, with 10 bases left in between. The V gene's germline CDR1 is GTSNPN and CDR2 SVGIG (reference sequence). The length of the CDR3 is 15 residues. CDR3 in amino acids: CAWSVRGWAKNIQYF. As DNA, the CDR3 is TGTGCCTGGAGTGTACGAGGTTGGGCCAAAAACATTCAGTACTTC.

The rearrangement links TRBV9 to TRBJ2-7; 7 bases are a match to TRBD2. V was clipped by 0 bases and J by 5 bases; unmatched bases: 8. The CDR3 spans 15 residues. Germline loops: CDR1 SGDLS, CDR2 YYNGEE. The CDR3 protein is CASSVELAPFHEQYF. The CDR3, as DNA: TGTGCCAGCAGCGTAGAACTAGCGCCCTTCCACGAGCAGTACTTC. Together with reference TRBV9 and TRBJ2-7, the CDR3 gives the full variable domain: DSGVTQTPKHLITATGQRVTLRCSPRSGDLSVYWYQQSLDQGLQFLIQYYNGEERAKGNILERFSAQQFPDLHSELNLSSLELGDSALYFCASSVELAPFHEQYFGPGTRLTVT.

The count of this clone is one. CDR3 protein: CASSLFSGRYDEQFF. CDR3 DNA sequence: TGTGCCAGCAGCTTATTTAGCGGGAGGTACGATGAGCAGTTCTTC. This chain connects TRBV7-2 to TRBJ2-1; 10 bases match TRBD2. Germline values: CDR1 SGHTA, CDR2 FQGNSA. The CDR3 consists of 15 residues. Losses at the gene ends were 2 bases for V and 8 bases for J; bases not matched to a gene: 6.

The V call is TRBV29-1, the J call TRBJ2-3; 9 bases match TRBD2. CDR1 SQVTM and CDR2 ANQGSEA come from the germline V gene. After removal of 6 bases from V and 2 bases from J, the junction contained 12 bases not matched to a gene. CDR3 length equals 16 residues. CDR3 sequence: CSVAAPSGDPTDTQYF. The CDR3 DNA sequence: TGCAGCGTCGCGGCGCCTAGCGGGGACCCCACAGATACGCAGTATTTT.

The V gene is TRBV2, the J gene TRBJ1-1; D gene unclear. Trimming cost V 6 bases and J 7 bases, with 9 bases left between them. Germline lookup yields CDR1 SNHLY and CDR2 FYNNEI. This CDR3 has 11 amino acids. CDR3 in DNA: TGTGCCAGCAGCCCCGGGGATGAAGCTTTCTTT. Amino acid sequence: CASSPGDEAFF.

This chain links TRBV5-1 with TRBJ1-5, with unresolved D. Trimming stripped 0 bases from V and 4 bases from J, with 5 bases between. Germline loops: CDR1 SGHRS, CDR2 YFSETQ. The CDR3 is 13 residues long. CDR3 loop: CASSLDGNQPQHF. CDR3 coding DNA: TGCGCCAGCAGCTTGGACGGTAATCAGCCCCAGCATTTT.

DNA of the CDR3: TGTGCCAGCAGCTCCCGGGACACAAACATTCAGTACTTC. It specifies CASSSRDTNIQYF. The chain links TRBV5-4 to TRBJ2-4; D is perhaps TRBD1 (6 bases). The CDR3 totals 13 residues. Trimming pared 3 bases from V and 6 bases from J, leaving 10 bases between. CDR1 and CDR2 from the germline V gene are SGHNT and YYREEE (reference sequence). Drawing the rest from reference TRBV5-4 and TRBJ2-4, the complete variable domain is ETGVTQSPTHLIKTRGQQVTLRCSSQSGHNTVSWYQQALGQGPQFIFQYYREEENGRGNFPPRFSGLQFPNYSSELNVNALELDDSALYLCASSSRDTNIQYFGAGTRLSVL.

The rearrangement links TRBV10-3 to TRBJ1-1; no definite D call. CDR1 is ENHRY and CDR2 is SYGVKD in the germline V gene. The CDR3 sequence is 13 residues long. Trimming shortened V by 1 base and J by 4 bases, and 7 bases separated the two germline ends. Here the CDR3 DNA reads TGTGCCATCAGTGAGTATAGCATCACTGAAGCTTTCTTT. This sequence encodes CAISEYSITEAFF.

The V gene is TRBV19, the J gene TRBJ1-1; 7 nucleotides match TRBD1. V lost 5 bases, J lost 4 bases, and 16 bases stayed unmatched. Per germline, CDR1 LNHDA and CDR2 SQIVND (reference sequence). The CDR3 sequence is 17 residues long. CDR3 in amino acids: CASSARDSAPGVTEAFF. The DNA for the CDR3 is TGTGCCAGTAGTGCACGGGACAGCGCACCAGGGGTCACTGAAGCTTTCTTT.

The chain recombines TRBV5-1 with TRBJ2-1; TRBD2 agrees at 11 bases. CDR3 size: 16 residues. Trimming at V came to 3 bases and at J to 8 bases, leaving 10 bases not matched to a gene. Germline V gene data show CDR1 as SGHRS and CDR2 as YFSETQ. The CDR3 loop is CASSYDSGRAVDEQFF. In nucleotides, the CDR3 is TGCGCCAGCAGCTATGATAGCGGGAGGGCGGTAGATGAGCAGTTCTTC. Combining the CDR3 with reference TRBV5-1 and TRBJ2-1 gives the whole variable domain KAGVTQTPRYLIKTRGQQVTLSCSPISGHRSVSWYQQTPGQGLQFLFEYFSETQRNKGNFPGRFSGRQFSNSRSEMNVSTLELGDSALYLCASSYDSGRAVDEQFFGPGTRLTVL.

This chain joins TRBV19 and TRBJ2-3; 7 nucleotides align to TRBD2. Germline V gene data show CDR1 as LNHDA and CDR2 as SQIVND (reference sequence). After removal of 6 bases from V and 4 bases from J, the junction contained 7 bases not matched to a gene. This CDR3 spans 14 amino acids. CDR3 sequence reads: CASRPTSAADTQYF. CDR3 sequence (DNA): TGTGCCAGTAGGCCCACTAGCGCGGCAGATACGCAGTATTTT.

V usage is TRBV4-2 and J usage is TRBJ2-7; 10 bases align to TRBD2. Germline CDR1 is LGHNA and CDR2 is YNFKEQ. The CDR3 sequence is 15 residues long. With 1 base clipped from V and 4 bases from J, the junction kept 4 bases outside the gene matches. The CDR3 region is CASSQVGAGGYEQYF. The CDR3 region has the DNA TGTGCCAGCAGCCAAGTCGGAGCGGGAGGGTACGAGCAGTACTTC.

V is TRBV29-1 and J is TRBJ2-7; 8 nucleotides agree with TRBD2. Trimming took 6 bases from V and 3 from J; bases not matched to a gene: 7. The CDR3 is made up of 13 amino acids. Germline V lookup: CDR1 SQVTM, CDR2 ANQGSEA. CDR3: CSVGLAGDYEQYF. DNA for the CDR3: TGCAGCGTCGGACTAGCTGGGGACTACGAGCAGTACTTC.

The rearrangement links TRBV27 to TRBJ1-2; possible D gene TRBD1, 6 bases. Germline V gene sequence: CDR1 MNHEY, CDR2 SMNVEV (reference sequence). This CDR3 comprises 14 residues. The V end was cut by 7 bases, the J end by 4 bases, with 16 bases between. DNA of the CDR3: TGTGCCAGCACCCGGACAGCCCACTCCTATGGCTACACCTTC. Its protein product is CASTRTAHSYGYTF.

The chain uses TRBV7-9 and TRBJ2-5; TRBD2 agrees at 13 bases. This CDR3 is 15 amino acids long. Germline CDR1 reads SEHNR; CDR2 reads FQNEAQ (reference sequence). The trim removed 4 bases at V and 7 bases at J, leaving 6 bases unmatched. CDR3 DNA: TGTGCCAGCAGCTGGACTAGCGGGAGAGGGGGGACCCAGTACTTC. Amino acids: CASSWTSGRGGTQYF.

This clone was observed a handful of times. The rearrangement uses TRBV7-8 and TRBJ2-7; tentatively, D is TRBD2 (6 bases). Trimming shortened V by 8 bases and J by 3 bases, and 20 bases separated the two germline ends. CDR3 length: 15 amino acids. CDR1 and CDR2 (germline): SGHVS, FQNEAQ. CDR3 protein: CASAARALAGYEQYF. CDR3 nucleotides: TGTGCCAGCGCCGCCAGGGCACTAGCAGGCTACGAGCAGTACTTC.

The chain combines TRBV7-9 with TRBJ2-1; unclear D gene. This CDR3 spans 15 amino acids. Germline V gene lookup returns CDR1 SEHNR and CDR2 FQNEAQ (reference sequence). Trimming stripped 4 bases from V and 0 bases from J, with 10 bases between. The CDR3 region has the DNA TGTGCCAGCAGCTCCGACTGGAGCTCCTACAATGAGCAGTTCTTC. Encoded protein: CASSSDWSSYNEQFF.

The chain combines TRBV7-9 with TRBJ2-1, with D perhaps TRBD2 (6 bases). Trimming pared 5 bases from V and 3 bases from J, leaving 17 bases between. The CDR3 has 16 amino acids. The germline gives CDR1 SEHNR, CDR2 FQNEAQ (reference sequence). CDR3 residues: CASSQSKRALYNEQFF. DNA of the CDR3: TGTGCCAGCAGCCAGTCCAAGCGGGCCCTCTACAATGAGCAGTTCTTC.

This clone is a singleton in its sample. The chain has TRBV7-6 and TRBJ2-7, with a possible D match to TRBD2 (5 bases). CDR1 SGHVS and CDR2 FNYEAQ come from the germline V gene. The CDR3 loop spans 13 amino acids. Trimming shortened V by 2 bases and J by 5 bases, and 10 bases separated the two germline ends. Here the CDR3 reads CASSLSLADEQYF. The CDR3 coding sequence is TGTGCCAGCAGCTTAAGTCTAGCCGACGAGCAGTACTTC.

The chain is built from TRBV5-6 and TRBJ2-2, with D tentatively TRBD2 (6 bases). The CDR3 loop spans 16 amino acids. The V end lost 0 bases, the J end lost 0 bases, and 9 bases lay between the germline ends. Germline V CDR1 and CDR2: SGHDT, YYEEEE. The CDR3 DNA reads TGTGCCAGCAGCTTGGATAGCGGTGCGAACACCGGGGAGCTGTTTTTT. Translating gives CASSLDSGANTGELFF.

The chain is built from TRBV5-1 and TRBJ1-1, with D tentatively TRBD1 (5 bases). V lost 0 bases, J lost 5 bases, and 14 bases lay in between. Germline V lookup: CDR1 SGHRS, CDR2 YFSETQ. The length of the CDR3 is 15 residues. The CDR3 nucleotides read TGCGCCAGCAGCTTGGCCAACAGGAGGGGAACTGAAGCTTTCTTT. Translating it yields CASSLANRRGTEAFF.